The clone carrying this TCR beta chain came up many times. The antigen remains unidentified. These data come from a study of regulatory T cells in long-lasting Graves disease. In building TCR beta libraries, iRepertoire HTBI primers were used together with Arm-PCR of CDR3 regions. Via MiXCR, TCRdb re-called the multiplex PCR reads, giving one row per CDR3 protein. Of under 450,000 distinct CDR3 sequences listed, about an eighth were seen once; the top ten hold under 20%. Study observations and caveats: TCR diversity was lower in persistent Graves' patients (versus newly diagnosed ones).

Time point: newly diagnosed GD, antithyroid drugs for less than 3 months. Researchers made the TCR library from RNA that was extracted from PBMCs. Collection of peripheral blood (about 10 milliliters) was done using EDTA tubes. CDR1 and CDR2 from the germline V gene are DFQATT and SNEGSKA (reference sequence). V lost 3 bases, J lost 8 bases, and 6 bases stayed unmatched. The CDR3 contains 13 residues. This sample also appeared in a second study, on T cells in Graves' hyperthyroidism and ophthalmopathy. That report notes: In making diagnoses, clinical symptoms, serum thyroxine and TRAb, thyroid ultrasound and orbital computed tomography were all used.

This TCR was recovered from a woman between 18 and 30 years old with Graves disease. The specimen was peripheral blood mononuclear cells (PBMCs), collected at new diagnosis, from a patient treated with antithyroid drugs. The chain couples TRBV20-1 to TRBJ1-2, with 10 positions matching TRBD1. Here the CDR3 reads CSASDRGLRGYTF. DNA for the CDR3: TGCAGTGCTAGTGACAGGGGGCTGAGAGGCTACACCTTC.